This TCR beta chain was documented in a study of monozygotic twins with inflammatory bowel disease. Study-level points and caveats: Individual T cell subtypes were not distinguishable. Healthy co-twins, by inverse Simpson, had higher TCRbeta diversity than their siblings with IBD.

Germline V lookup: CDR1 SGHRS, CDR2 YFSETQ. The CDR3 extends over 15 amino acids. Without any T cell sorting, total RNA was isolated from whole blood. Concerning this clonotype itself: Antigen: not known.

TCRdb re-called the 5' RACE reads; one entry per CDR3 protein, DNA not given. This repertoire includes 420,000 or so distinct CDR3 sequences. The clonotype comes from a human donor with ulcerative colitis or Crohn's disease, or a healthy co-twin of an affected twin (not recorded which). What was sequenced was blood. The rearrangement joins TRBV5-1 to TRBJ2-1; lacking DNA, the TRBD1 call made by TCRdb goes unchecked. The CDR3 loop reads CASIPGEYSYNEQFF.